The entry below describes one TCR beta chain. What it binds is not known. The sample belongs to a study of a mutant IDH1 vaccine in newly diagnosed glioma. Overall study: Once 4-6 weeks had passed after radiotherapy alone, vaccination started, or it started with temozolomide cycles.

Per germline, CDR1 MNHNS and CDR2 SASEGT. Trimming took 2 bases from V and 2 from J, leaving 3 bases between them. The CDR3 totals 12 residues. Documented time point: week 11, during vaccination. Each dose of the vaccine consisted of 300 ug of mutant IDH1 20-mer peptide, with topical imiquimod. Using immunoSEQ multiplex PCR, the repertoire was profiled, and TCRdb retains in-frame clones only, with some absent. Among tens of thousands of clones listed, 84% were seen once. The chain carries TRBV6-1 and TRBJ1-2; D unresolved. Specimen: PBMCs, collected from a glioma patient whose treatment included an IDH1 peptide vaccine. The receptor was derived from a woman in her forties or fifties with glioma. CDR3 sequence reads: CASSERNYGYTF. The CDR3 coding sequence is TGTGCCAGCAGTGAAAGGAACTATGGCTACACCTTC.